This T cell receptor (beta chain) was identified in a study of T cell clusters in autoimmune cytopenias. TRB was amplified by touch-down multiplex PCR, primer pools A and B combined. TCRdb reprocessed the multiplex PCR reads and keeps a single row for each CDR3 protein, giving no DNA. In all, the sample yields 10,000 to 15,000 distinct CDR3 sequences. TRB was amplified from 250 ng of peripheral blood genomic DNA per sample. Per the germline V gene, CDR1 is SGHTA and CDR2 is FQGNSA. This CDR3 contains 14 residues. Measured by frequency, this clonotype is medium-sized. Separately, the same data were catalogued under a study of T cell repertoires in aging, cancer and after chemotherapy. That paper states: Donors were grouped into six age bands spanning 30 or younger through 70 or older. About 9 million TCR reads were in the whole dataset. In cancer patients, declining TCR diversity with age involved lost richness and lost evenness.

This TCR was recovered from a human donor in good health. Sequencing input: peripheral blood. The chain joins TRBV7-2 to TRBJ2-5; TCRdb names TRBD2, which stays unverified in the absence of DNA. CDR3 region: CASSLQGPGETQYF. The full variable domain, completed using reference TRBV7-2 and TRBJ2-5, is GAGVSQSPSNKVTEKGKDVELRCDPISGHTALYWYRQSLGQGLEFLIYFQGNSAPDKSGLPSDRFSAERTGGSVSTLTIQRTQQEDSAVYLCASSLQGPGETQYFGPGTRLLVL.